One and the same sample provided the 3 T cell receptor beta chains below, sequenced in a study of low-dose radiotherapy and immunotherapy resistance in tumors. Time point defined: before trial treatment. TRAV and TRBV primers primed cDNA for both TCRalpha and TCRbeta. A roughly 20-cycle PCR with a constant-region primer and V-primer adapter amplified TCRs. TCRdb re-analysed the reads in MiXCR, keeping a single row per CDR3 protein. The sample consists of 35,000 to 45,000 distinct CDR3 sequences, roughly a third of them appearing once. Specimen: PBMCs, collected before treatment. Source of these receptors: a male donor with gallbladder cancer.

The genes are TRBV5-1 and TRBJ2-1; tentative D call: TRBD1 (5 bases). Deletions cut 4 bases from V and 0 bases from J, with 8 bases between. Germline V gene lookup returns CDR1 SGHRS and CDR2 YFSETQ. This CDR3 is 14 amino acids long. CDR3 residues: CASSAGNSYNEQFF. The CDR3 nucleotides are TGCGCCAGCAGCGCAGGGAACTCCTACAATGAGCAGTTCTTC.

In its sample, this clonotype ranks as medium-sized. The CDR3 loop reads CASSLFYNEQFF. The DNA for the CDR3 is TGCGCCAGCAGCTTGTTTTACAATGAGCAGTTCTTC. This chain links TRBV5-1 with TRBJ2-1; D remains unclear. The CDR3 is 12 residues long. Deletions cut 1 base from V and 4 bases from J, with 3 bases between. Germline CDR1 is SGHRS and CDR2 is YFSETQ.

This clonotype occurred many times. This chain links TRBV7-9 with TRBJ2-1, with 9 bases lining up with TRBD1. V was pared by 6 bases and J by 8 bases, with 11 bases of the junction left unmatched. The CDR3 has 15 amino acids. Germline CDR1 SEHNR, CDR2 FQNEAQ (reference sequence). For the CDR3, the DNA is TGTGCCAGCAGTTCAACAGGGGGCGCGTACGATGAGCAGTTCTTC. It specifies CASSSTGGAYDEQFF.